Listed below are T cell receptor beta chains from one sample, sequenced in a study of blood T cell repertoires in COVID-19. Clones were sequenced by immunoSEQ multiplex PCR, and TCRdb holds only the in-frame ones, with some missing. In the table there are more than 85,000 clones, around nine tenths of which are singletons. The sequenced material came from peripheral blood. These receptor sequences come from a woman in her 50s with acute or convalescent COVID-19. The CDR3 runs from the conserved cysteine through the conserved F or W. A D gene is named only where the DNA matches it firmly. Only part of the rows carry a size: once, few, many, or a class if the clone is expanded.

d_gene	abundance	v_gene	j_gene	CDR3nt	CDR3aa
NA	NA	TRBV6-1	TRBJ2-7	TGTGCCAGCAGTGAAGAAATTAGCCTAGCGCTTAGGTACGAGCAGTACTTC	CASSEEISLALRYEQYF
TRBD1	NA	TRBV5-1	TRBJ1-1	TGCGCCAGCAGCTTTGGCCAGGGGGCCACTGAAGCTTTCTTT	CASSFGQGATEAFF
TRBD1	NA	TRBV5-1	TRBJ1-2	TGCGCCAGCAGAGACTCCGGGACAGGGGACTATGGCTACACCTTC	CASRDSGTGDYGYTF
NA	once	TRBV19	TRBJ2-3	TGTGCCAGTAGGAGCGGCCCAAACCGAGATACGCAGTATTTT	CASRSGPNRDTQYF
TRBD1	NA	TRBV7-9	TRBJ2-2	TGTGCCAGCAGCGCCGGGACAGGGGGTTCCACCGGGGAGCTGTTTTTT	CASSAGTGGSTGELFF
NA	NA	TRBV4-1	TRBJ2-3	TGCGCCAGCAGCCCAAGCGGACGCACAGATACGCAGTATTTT	CASSPSGRTDTQYF
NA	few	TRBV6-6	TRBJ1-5	TGTGCCAGCAGTTACGGGGGGGCCGGTCAGCCCCAGCATTTT	CASSYGGAGQPQHF
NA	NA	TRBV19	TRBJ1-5	TGTGCCAGTAGTGTGGCAGGGGCCCCTCCCCAGCATTTT	CASSVAGAPPQHF
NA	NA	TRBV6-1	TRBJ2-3	TGTGCCAGCAGTGAAGAGGGGGGGCGATTCAGTGATACGCAGTATTTT	CASSEEGGRFSDTQYF
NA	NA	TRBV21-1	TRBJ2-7	TGTGCCAGCAGCTTCGACCTCCCACTAGCGGAAAACTACGAGCAGTACTTC	CASSFDLPLAENYEQYF
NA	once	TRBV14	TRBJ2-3	TGTGCCAGCAGCTTCTTTAGCGGTAGCACAGATACGCAGTATTTT	CASSFFSGSTDTQYF
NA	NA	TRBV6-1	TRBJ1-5	TGTGCCAGCAGTGAACGGGATCAGCCCCAGCATTTT	CASSERDQPQHF
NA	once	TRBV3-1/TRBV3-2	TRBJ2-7	TGTGCCAGCAGCCAGAGTGCGATCCACGAGCAGTACTTC	CASSQSAIHEQYF
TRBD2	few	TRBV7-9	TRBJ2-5	TGTGCCAGCAGCTTAGACGTAGCGGGAGAAGGAGAGACCCAGTACTTC	CASSLDVAGEGETQYF
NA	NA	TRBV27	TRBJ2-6	TGTGCCAGCAGTCCAAGGACAGCCTTAACTAACTCTGGGGCCAACGTCCTGACTTTC	CASSPRTALTNSGANVLTF
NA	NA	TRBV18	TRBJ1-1	TGTGCCAGCTCACCTCTGGATAGTTCGGGGAACACTGAAGCTTTCTTT	CASSPLDSSGNTEAFF
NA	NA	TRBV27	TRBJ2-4	TGTGCCAGCAGTTCCGGGATGCAAAACATTCAGTACTTC	CASSSGMQNIQYF
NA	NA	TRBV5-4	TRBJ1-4	TGTGCCAGCAGCTTGTGGGAGGCCACTAATGAAAAACTGTTTTTT	CASSLWEATNEKLFF
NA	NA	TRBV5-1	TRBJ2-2	TGCGCCAGCTTAGGGGGAACCGCGAACACCGGGGAGCTGTTTTTT	CASLGGTANTGELFF
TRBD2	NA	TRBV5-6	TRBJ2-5	TGTGCCAGCAGCTTCCCTAGCGGGAGAGCGGGAGAGACCCAGTACTTC	CASSFPSGRAGETQYF